What follows are 25 T cell receptor beta chains derived from one specimen sequenced in a study of T cell responses to AZD1222 COVID-19 vaccine (dated by TCRdb to about 2021). The time point tag for this specimen amounts to: baseline before first vaccination. Preparation of the library involved the immunoSEQ multiplex PCR assay. TCRdb mirrors the immuneACCESS table, restricted to in-frame sequences. Some clones are absent from its copies; in checked studies, under half trace to an unresolved V gene, and the reason for the others is unknown. Recorded for this sample are 100,000 to 150,000 clones; around 90% of them occurred a single time. The ten largest clones capture about 1.6% of the sample. Specimen: peripheral blood, collected on day 0 of AZD1222 vaccination. These receptors all stem from an adult in good health.

The rearrangement joins TRBV5-4 to TRBJ2-3; a weak D match, TRBD2 (6 bases). V was shortened by 7 bases and J by 4 bases, with 13 bases between the two germline ends. CDR1 is SGHNT and CDR2 is YYREEE in the germline V gene (reference sequence). This CDR3 contains 13 residues. The DNA for the CDR3 is TGTGCCAGCGGGCTTTCGGGGGCAGATACGCAGTATTTT. Encoded protein: CASGLSGADTQYF.

The chain employs TRBV5-8 and TRBJ1-1; no reliable D call. There are 14 residues in the CDR3. V was pared by 5 bases and J by 4 bases, with 15 bases between. Germline assignment: CDR1 SGHTS and CDR2 YDEGEE. CDR3 protein: CASRLSGTGTEAFF. The CDR3 DNA reads TGTGCCAGCAGGTTATCGGGAACGGGCACTGAAGCTTTCTTT.

The chain carries TRBV5-5 and TRBJ2-2; D remains unclear. There are 14 residues in the CDR3. Trimming stripped 0 bases from V and 1 base from J, with 4 bases between. CDR1 and CDR2 (germline): SGHKS, YYEKEE (reference sequence). CDR3 protein: CASSLGLNTGELFF. As DNA, the CDR3 is TGTGCCAGCAGCTTGGGCCTGAACACCGGGGAGCTGTTTTTT.

J is TRBJ2-7 and V is TRBV1; the table's D call, TRBD1, was not checked against the DNA. TRBV1 is labeled a pseudogene. The CDR3 totals 16 residues. CDR3 in amino acids: CTSSPLRWGQVDEQYF. As DNA, the CDR3 is TGCACCAGCAGCCCGCTTAGGTGGGGACAAGTCGACGAGCAGTACTTC.

The chain has TRBV7-2 and TRBJ2-7; the D gene is possibly TRBD1 (5 bases). CDR3 length equals 13 residues. Per germline, CDR1 SGHTA and CDR2 FQGNSA. Trimming took 5 bases from V and 7 from J, leaving 15 bases between them. The CDR3 DNA follows: TGTGCCAGCAGCACTCAGACAGCCGCGGAGCAGTACTTC. It translates to CASSTQTAAEQYF.

This chain uses TRBV6-5 with TRBJ1-2; D possibly corresponds to TRBD1 (5 bases). V was pared by 8 bases and J by 2 bases, with 12 bases between. Looked up from germline, CDR1 is MNHEY and CDR2 is SVGAGI. CDR3 length: 13 amino acids. Written as DNA, the CDR3 is TGTGCCAGCGGCAACGGGGCGAACTATGGCTACACCTTC. Translation: CASGNGANYGYTF.

This clone was seen a single time. The gene calls are TRBV11-2 and TRBJ2-1; D is undetermined. The length of the CDR3 is 13 residues. Trimming stripped 5 bases from V and 10 bases from J, with 15 bases between. Germline values: CDR1 SGHAT, CDR2 FQNNGV. The CDR3 DNA sequence: TGTGCCAGCAGCCCTGCCCAGGTAGCAGAGCAGTTCTTC. Amino acids: CASSPAQVAEQFF.

This rearrangement joins TRBV19 to TRBJ2-7; possibly TRBD1 for D (5 bases). CDR1 and CDR2 (germline): LNHDA, SQIVND (reference sequence). V shed 7 bases and J shed 13 bases, with 26 bases lying between them. The CDR3 contains 14 residues. The CDR3 is CASTTEAGRSTFYF. CDR3 nucleotides: TGTGCCAGTACTACAGAGGCAGGGCGCTCTACGTTCTACTTC.

This rearrangement joins TRBV6-5 to TRBJ2-1; D remains unclear. Trimming pared 6 bases from V and 4 bases from J, leaving 13 bases between. CDR1 and CDR2 (germline): MNHEY, SVGAGI. The CDR3 consists of 14 residues. The CDR3 nucleotides read TGTGCCAGCAGCCCGGAGACTGGATACAATGAGCAGTTCTTC. This translates into CASSPETGYNEQFF.

This chain connects TRBV19 to TRBJ2-3; possible D gene TRBD1, 6 bases. Germline loops: CDR1 LNHDA, CDR2 SQIVND (reference sequence). The ends were cut back, 6 bases at V and 1 base at J, with 11 bases in the middle. The CDR3 totals 14 residues. DNA of the CDR3: TGTGCCAGTAGGTCGGGACACCGCACAGATACGCAGTATTTT. Protein product: CASRSGHRTDTQYF.

This clone was counted a single time. CDR3 bases: TGTGCCAGCAGTTTCTCGGAGAACTATGGCTACACCTTC. Amino acid sequence: CASSFSENYGYTF. The chain uses TRBV27 and TRBJ1-2; no reliable D call. The CDR3 runs to 13 residues. CDR1 and CDR2 (germline): MNHEY, SMNVEV (reference sequence). The germline V and J ends were trimmed by 3 bases and 2 bases, with 7 bases remaining between them.

In its sample, this clone was seen once. V and J are TRBV28 and TRBJ2-7; perhaps TRBD1 as D (6 bases). The V and J ends lost 3 bases and 3 bases respectively, with 15 bases between them. Germline CDR1 and CDR2: MDHEN and SYDVKM. CDR3 size: 15 residues. DNA of the CDR3: TGTGCCAGCAGTTTCACCCCCGGGACATACTACGAGCAGTACTTC. Translating gives CASSFTPGTYYEQYF.

This chain joins TRBV9 and TRBJ2-1, with 8 nucleotides matching TRBD2. Per germline, CDR1 SGDLS and CDR2 YYNGEE. The CDR3 contains 13 residues. V was clipped by 4 bases and J by 7 bases; unmatched bases: 4. The CDR3 reads CASSPGGRNEQFF. The DNA of the CDR3 is TGTGCCAGCAGCCCGGGAGGGCGGAATGAGCAGTTCTTC.

The chain employs TRBV7-9 and TRBJ1-1, with D maybe TRBD1 (5 bases). V was trimmed by 7 bases and J by 0 bases, leaving 12 bases between them. Per the germline V gene, CDR1 is SEHNR and CDR2 is FQNEAQ (reference sequence). The CDR3 is 14 amino acids. The CDR3: CASTTTGVNTEAFF. CDR3 bases: TGTGCCAGCACTACTACGGGGGTGAACACTGAAGCTTTCTTT. The full variable domain, in which reference TRBV7-9 and TRBJ1-1 provide the parts outside the CDR3, is DTGVSQNPRHKITKRGQNVTFRCDPISEHNRLYWYRQTLGQGPEFLTYFQNEAQLEKSRLLSDRFSAERPKGSFSTLEIQRTEQGDSAMYLCASTTTGVNTEAFFGQGTRLTVV.

This chain links TRBV29-1 with TRBJ2-4; maybe TRBD1 (6 bases). Between the trimmed V and J ends, which lost 5 bases and 0 bases, there was a span of 17 bases. CDR3 size: 16 residues. The germline V gene has CDR1 SQVTM and CDR2 ANQGSEA. Here the CDR3 reads CSVQRQASLAKNIQYF. The CDR3 DNA follows: TGCAGCGTTCAGAGACAGGCGAGTTTAGCCAAAAACATTCAGTACTTC.

The chain recombines TRBV18 with TRBJ1-1; unclear D gene. This CDR3 contains 13 residues. Germline CDR1 KGHSH, CDR2 LQKENI. Trimming removed 3 bases at V and 3 bases at J, with 8 bases between. CDR3 sequence: CASSPTEDTEAFF. As DNA, the CDR3 is TGTGCCAGCTCACCGACGGAGGACACTGAAGCTTTCTTT.

The V call is TRBV13, the J call TRBJ1-2, with D hard to call. The CDR3 runs 13 residues. With 0 bases removed from V and 7 bases from J, the gap between germline ends came to 9 bases. CDR1 and CDR2 from the germline V gene are PRHDT and FYEKMQ (reference sequence). Written as DNA, the CDR3 is TGTGCCAGCAGCTTAGGCCGCTCCCGTGGCTACACCTTC. It specifies CASSLGRSRGYTF.

The chain is built from TRBV11-1 and TRBJ1-1; 11 positions match TRBD1. CDR3 length: 16 amino acids. Looked up from germline, CDR1 is SGHAT and CDR2 is FQDESV (reference sequence). The V gene end was trimmed by 5 bases and the J gene end by 0 bases; junction bases not matched to a gene: 5. In DNA, the CDR3 is TGTGCCAGCAGCCCTTCGGGACAGGGGGTGAACACTGAAGCTTTCTTT. Translated, it gives CASSPSGQGVNTEAFF.

The gene calls are TRBV29-1 and TRBJ1-1, with D possibly being TRBD1 (6 bases). The germline V and J ends were trimmed by 3 bases and 4 bases, with 15 bases remaining between them. This CDR3 is built from 14 residues. Per the germline V gene, CDR1 is SQVTM and CDR2 is ANQGSEA. The CDR3 coding sequence is TGCAGCGTTGAGGGGGCGGGCATCAGCACTGAAGCTTTCTTT. The encoded protein is CSVEGAGISTEAFF.

The chain employs TRBV5-4 and TRBJ2-1; D unclear. V was cut by 2 bases and J by 4 bases, with 13 bases left in between. The CDR3 sequence is 15 residues long. CDR1 and CDR2 from the germline V gene are SGHNT and YYREEE (reference sequence). DNA of the CDR3: TGTGCCAGCAGCTTATTGTCTTCTTTTTACAATGAGCAGTTCTTC. It translates to CASSLLSSFYNEQFF.

This clone appeared once. The chain carries TRBV15 and TRBJ1-1, with a weak D call TRBD1 (5 bases). Trimming cost V 4 bases and J 3 bases, with 12 bases left between them. Germline loops: CDR1 LNHNV, CDR2 YYDKDF (reference sequence). This CDR3 contains 14 residues. CDR3 in DNA: TGTGCCACCAGCACCCATGGGGGGGACACTGAAGCTTTCTTT. Residues: CATSTHGGDTEAFF.

The J gene is TRBJ1-2, the V gene TRBV2; no firm D call. Germline CDR1 reads SNHLY; CDR2 reads FYNNEI. The V and J ends lost 7 bases and 9 bases respectively, with 18 bases between them. CDR3 size: 13 residues. CDR3 nucleotide sequence: TGTGCCAGCACCGGCGAGGCCATCCCTAGCTACACCTTC. Encoded protein: CASTGEAIPSYTF.

The chain combines TRBV11-2 with TRBJ2-3; D is uncertain. V was clipped by 3 bases and J by 8 bases, with 21 bases between them. This CDR3 region has 16 residues. Germline CDR1 and CDR2: SGHAT and FQNNGV. Written as DNA, the CDR3 is TGTGCCAGCAGCTTTAGTTATGGAAGCCGGATGGGTACGCAGTATTTT. It is translated as CASSFSYGSRMGTQYF.

V usage is TRBV19 and J usage is TRBJ1-5; D unclear. The CDR3 is 12 residues long. Per the germline V gene, CDR1 is LNHDA and CDR2 is SQIVND (reference sequence). Trimming left V 3 bases short and J 8 bases short, with 8 bases between. Here the CDR3 reads CASSMSGEPQHF. The CDR3 DNA follows: TGTGCCAGTAGTATGTCCGGGGAGCCCCAGCATTTT. Based on the CDR3 plus reference TRBV19 and TRBJ1-5, the full variable domain is DGGITQSPKYLFRKEGQNVTLSCEQNLNHDAMYWYRQDPGQGLRLIYYSQIVNDFQKGDIAEGYSVSREKKESFPLTVTSAQKNPTAFYLCASSMSGEPQHFGDGTRLSIL.

The V gene is TRBV11-2, the J gene TRBJ2-7, with D unresolved. The V and J ends lost 1 base and 5 bases respectively, with 9 bases between them. Germline V gene data show CDR1 as SGHAT and CDR2 as FQNNGV. CDR3 length equals 13 residues. In DNA, the CDR3 is TGTGCCAGCAGCTTAGTTAACTTCAACGAGCAGTACTTC. It specifies CASSLVNFNEQYF.